The 7 T cell receptor beta chains below all came from one sample that was sequenced in a study of CD8 T cells in Susac syndrome. The RNA input was about 0.5 to 1 ug, and it was reverse transcribed with random hexamers. TCRdb recomputed calls from the immunoSEQ multiplex PCR reads with MiXCR, one row per CDR3 protein. The repertoire holds about 110,000 distinct CDR3 sequences, with less than 95% as singletons. Sequences were obtained from CD8+ T cells from PBMCs. These receptors were taken from a human donor with Susac syndrome.

This chain links TRBV5-4 with TRBJ1-1; tentative D call: TRBD1 (5 bases). Germline V gene data show CDR1 as SGHNT and CDR2 as YYREEE (reference sequence). V gave up 2 bases and J gave up 8 bases, with 7 bases separating them. The CDR3 contains 11 residues. The CDR3 nucleotides read TGTGCCAGCAGCTTCAGGACAGAAGCTTTCTTT. It is translated as CASSFRTEAFF.

This chain uses TRBV5-1 with TRBJ2-7; D uncertain. Germline assignment: CDR1 SGHRS and CDR2 YFSETQ. The CDR3 length is 13 residues. The V and J ends lost 2 bases and 5 bases respectively, with 11 bases between them. The CDR3 spells CASSFSRPDEQYF. For the CDR3, the DNA is TGCGCCAGCAGCTTCAGCCGTCCCGACGAGCAGTACTTC.

The chain recombines TRBV27 with TRBJ2-3; D not resolved. The CDR3 totals 13 residues. Per the germline V gene, CDR1 is MNHEY and CDR2 is SMNVEV (reference sequence). V lost 5 bases to trimming and J lost 6 bases, with 12 bases between them. The CDR3 is CASSLPAMDTQYF. As DNA, the CDR3 is TGTGCCAGCAGTCTCCCGGCAATGGATACGCAGTATTTT.

The CDR3 region is CASSYWENTEAFF. CDR3 nucleotides: TGTGCCAGCAGTTACTGGGAGAACACTGAAGCTTTCTTT. The chain couples TRBV6-2 or TRBV6-3 to TRBJ1-1; D gene ambiguous. The ends were cut back, 1 base at V and 1 base at J, with 4 bases in the middle. The CDR3 extends over 13 amino acids. Germline V CDR1 and CDR2: MNHEY, SVGEGT.

V is TRBV12-3 or TRBV12-4 and J is TRBJ1-2; possibly TRBD1 for D (5 bases). The CDR3 length is 15 residues. V gave up 1 base and J gave up 7 bases, with 16 bases separating them. This CDR3 is CASSLEALGLSGYTF. The DNA of the CDR3 is TGTGCCAGCAGTTTAGAGGCTTTGGGACTTTCTGGCTACACCTTC.

The chain couples TRBV7-9 to TRBJ1-5; 9 bases are shared with TRBD1. V dropped 7 bases and J dropped 10; count of bases not matched to a gene: 23. The CDR3 totals 18 residues. CDR1 is SEHNR and CDR2 is FQNEAQ in the germline V gene (reference sequence). For the CDR3, the DNA is TGTGCCAGCACGATGGCTACGGGGACAGGGTTTCTCGGGGATCCCCAGCATTTT. Protein product: CASTMATGTGFLGDPQHF.

The CDR3 DNA is TGTGCCAGCAGCCCCGACTGGGGAGAGACCCAGTACTTC. Residues: CASSPDWGETQYF. The chain combines TRBV5-6 with TRBJ2-5; the D is unclear. The CDR3 covers 13 residues. The V gene's germline CDR1 is SGHDT and CDR2 YYEEEE. Trimming shortened V by 4 bases and J by 4 bases, and 11 bases separated the two germline ends.